Shown below are 23 T cell receptor beta chains from a single sample sequenced in a study of immune characterization of retroperitoneal liposarcoma. TCRdb reprocessed the PCR reads with MiXCR, giving one entry per CDR3 protein. The sample includes some 2,900 distinct CDR3 sequences, about 44% of them seen just once. Material: tumor tissue. These receptor sequences come from a male donor with retroperitoneal liposarcoma.

This chain uses TRBV10-1 with TRBJ2-7; D gene ambiguous. Germline V gene lookup returns CDR1 WNHNN and CDR2 SYGVQD (reference sequence). The length of the CDR3 is 12 residues. V dropped 0 bases and J dropped 7 bases, with 7 bases sitting between them. The CDR3 sequence is CASSESLGEQYF. The CDR3 DNA reads as TGCGCCAGCAGTGAGTCGTTGGGGGAGCAGTACTTC.

This clonotype turned up a few times. V usage is TRBV6-1 and J usage is TRBJ2-5; 7 bases are a match to TRBD2. The CDR3 is 15 amino acids. Unmatched junction bases numbered 17, after V lost 5 bases and J lost 11 bases. The germline V gene encodes CDR1 MNHNS and CDR2 SASEGT. In DNA form, the CDR3 reads TGTGCCAGCAGTTTTTACAAGGGGAGGGTCAATGAGCAGTACTTC. Its translation is CASSFYKGRVNEQYF.

This clonotype has more than one count but fewer than ten. The chain employs TRBV10-1 and TRBJ2-3, with D possibly matching TRBD1 (6 bases). The V and J ends lost 2 bases and 4 bases respectively, with 7 bases between them. Germline CDR1 and CDR2: WNHNN and SYGVQD (reference sequence). The CDR3 extends over 13 amino acids. CDR3 protein: CASSETGPDTQYF. DNA for the CDR3: TGCGCCAGCAGTGAGACAGGGCCAGATACGCAGTATTTT.

This clonotype was observed a few times. This chain uses TRBV6-6 with TRBJ2-4; 7 bases are shared with TRBD1. Germline V gene sequence: CDR1 MNHNY, CDR2 SVGAGI (reference sequence). After removal of 2 bases from V and 7 bases from J, the junction contained 8 bases not matched to a gene. This CDR3 is built from 15 residues. CDR3 DNA: TGTGCCAGCAGTTACCTAAGACAGGGCGATAACATTCAGTACTTC. The encoded protein is CASSYLRQGDNIQYF.

This chain connects TRBV4-3 to TRBJ2-5; TRBD2 matches at 7 bases. Germline lookup yields CDR1 LGHNA and CDR2 YSLEER. The CDR3 sequence is 15 residues long. The V segment lost 0 bases and the J segment 11 bases; nucleotides outside the gene matches: 12. Here the CDR3 DNA reads TGCGCCAGCAGCCAAGAAGGAGCCCAGACGCGGGAGCAGTACTTC. Translated: CASSQEGAQTREQYF.

This clonotype was counted only a few times. The chain is built from TRBV12-3 or TRBV12-4 and TRBJ2-3; 13 nucleotides line up with TRBD2. This CDR3 has 17 amino acids. V trimming: 6 bases; J trimming: 5 bases; junction bases outside the gene matches: 11. In DNA form, the CDR3 reads TGTGCCAGCAGCGGCGGACTAGCGGGAGAATCCGAAGATACGCAGTATTTT. This encodes CASSGGLAGESEDTQYF.

This chain connects TRBV7-2 to TRBJ2-5; 9 nucleotides line up with TRBD1. The closer fit of TRBJ2-7 to the DNA end suggests the J call may be wrong. The CDR3 is made up of 18 amino acids. From germline, CDR1 is SGHTA and CDR2 FQGNSA. CDR3 DNA: TGTGCCAGCAGCTTACTCGGGACAGGGAGTGTGTTACCCTACGAGCAGTACTTC. Translated: CASSLLGTGSVLPYEQYF.

This clonotype is deemed medium-sized. The gene calls are TRBV7-9 and TRBJ2-1, with unresolved D. Germline values: CDR1 SEHNR, CDR2 FQNEAQ (reference sequence). The CDR3 is 16 amino acids. V lost 1 base to trimming and J lost 8 bases, with 18 bases between them. The CDR3 DNA sequence: TGTGCCAGCAGCTTAGTCCTTTCTAGGGCCAACTATGAGCAGTTCTTC. This sequence encodes CASSLVLSRANYEQFF.

V usage is TRBV7-2 and J usage is TRBJ2-5; D not resolved. The J call is uncertain, as TRBJ2-7 better fits the DNA end. The germline V gene encodes CDR1 SGHTA and CDR2 FQGNSA. The CDR3 is 16 residues long. The CDR3 loop is CASSLARLWSSYEQYF. The CDR3 DNA follows: TGTGCCAGCAGCTTAGCCCGGCTCTGGTCCTCCTACGAGCAGTACTTC.

The V and J genes are TRBV12-3 or TRBV12-4 and TRBJ2-3; possibly TRBD1 or TRBD2 for D (5 bases each). This CDR3 has 14 amino acids. V shed 8 bases and J shed 1 base, with 13 bases lying between them. The CDR3 protein is CASHERGGTDTQYF. CDR3 nucleotides: TGTGCCAGCCACGAGAGGGGCGGCACAGATACGCAGTATTTT.

This clonotype was detected a few times. The chain links TRBV7-2 to TRBJ1-1, with D uncertain. This CDR3 has 13 residues. CDR1 and CDR2 from the germline V gene are SGHTA and FQGNSA. Trimming shortened V by 2 bases and J by 1 base, and 5 bases separated the two germline ends. In nucleotides, the CDR3 is TGTGCCAGCAGCTTATCTCAGAACACTGAAGCTTTCTTT. This gives the protein CASSLSQNTEAFF.

This clonotype showed up just a few times. A much larger clone is a single base away; this may be a read error. The chain recombines TRBV7-2 with TRBJ2-1, with 12 bases matching TRBD2. TRBJ2-7 explains the end of the DNA better; the J call may be wrong. Germline V gene lookup returns CDR1 SGHTA and CDR2 FQGNSA. The length of the CDR3 is 15 residues. CDR3 DNA sequence: TGTGCCAGCAGCCCGACTAGCGGGAGAGGGAACGAGCAGTACTTC. It codes for CASSPTSGRGNEQYF.

The chain carries TRBV23-1 and TRBJ2-3; TRBD2 matches 8 bases. TRBV23-1 falls under the ORF class, with uncertain function. V trimming: 0 bases; J trimming: 3 bases; junction bases outside the gene matches: 14. The CDR3 spans 19 residues. The CDR3 DNA sequence: TGCGCCAGCAGTCAATCGGGGGGCGAGCGGGAGCTACCAACAGATACGCAGTATTTT. This translates into CASSQSGGERELPTDTQYF.

The chain joins TRBV6-6 to TRBJ2-3, with D perhaps assigned TRBD1 or TRBD2 (5 bases each). The end of the DNA aligns better with TRBJ2-7, so the J call may be wrong. The CDR3 runs 14 residues. Germline loops: CDR1 MNHNY, CDR2 SVGAGI (reference sequence). CDR3 loop: CASSLGVRTGEQYV. CDR3 DNA sequence: TGTGCCAGCAGCCTGGGGGTCAGGACTGGTGAGCAGTACGTC.

The J gene is TRBJ2-5, the V gene TRBV5-3; no clear D gene. TRBJ2-1 matches the DNA end more closely, so the J call is doubtful. TRBV5-3 is labeled an ORF, and its function is uncertain. The CDR3 contains 13 residues. The CDR3 nucleotides read TGTGCCAGAAGCTTACTACGCCAATTTGAGCAGTTCTTC. This gives the protein CARSLLRQFEQFF.

V is TRBV27 and J is TRBJ1-2, with a possible D match to TRBD1 (5 bases). Germline assignment: CDR1 MNHEY and CDR2 SMNVEV (reference sequence). CDR3 length: 14 amino acids. V was shortened by 2 bases and J by 1 base, with 8 bases between the two germline ends. This CDR3 reads CASSLAGYNYGYTF. DNA of the CDR3: TGTGCCAGCAGTTTAGCAGGGTATAACTATGGCTACACCTTC.

The genes are TRBV12-3 or TRBV12-4 and TRBJ2-1, with a tentative D call TRBD1 (5 bases). The DNA end favors TRBJ2-7, so the J call may be wrong. CDR3 length: 12 amino acids. CDR3 residues: CASSSPQGEQYF. CDR3 in DNA: TGTGCCAGCAGTTCCCCCCAGGGCGAGCAGTACTTC.

This clonotype was detected a few times. The chain couples TRBV27 to TRBJ2-3, with 7 bases matching TRBD2. The J call may be incorrect, as the DNA end agrees better with TRBJ2-5. Per the germline V gene, CDR1 is MNHEY and CDR2 is SMNVEV (reference sequence). This CDR3 region has 16 residues. CDR3 region: CASSLGYREAQETQYF. The CDR3 coding sequence is TGTGCCAGCAGTCTCGGATATCGGGAGGCTCAAGAGACCCAGTACTTC.

This clonotype is judged large. The V call is TRBV7-2, the J call TRBJ2-3; 7 nucleotides line up with TRBD1. Germline loops: CDR1 SGHTA, CDR2 FQGNSA. V shed 1 base, J shed 4 bases, and the junction held 14 bases outside the gene matches. CDR3 length: 18 residues. This CDR3 is CASSLVRPAGGYADTQYF. CDR3 DNA sequence: TGTGCCAGCAGCTTAGTTAGACCGGCAGGGGGTTATGCAGATACGCAGTATTTT. The entire variable domain, with the rest obtained from reference TRBV7-2 and TRBJ2-3, is as follows: GAGVSQSPSNKVTEKGKDVELRCDPISGHTALYWYRQSLGQGLEFLIYFQGNSAPDKSGLPSDRFSAERTGGSVSTLTIQRTQQEDSAVYLCASSLVRPAGGYADTQYFGPGTRLTVL.

By share, this clonotype counts as medium-sized. Mismatch with germline at one junction end may stem from a read error. This rearrangement joins TRBV7-8 to TRBJ2-1; D is possibly TRBD1 or TRBD2 (6 bases each). Germline V CDR1 and CDR2: SGHVS, FQNEAQ. The CDR3 covers 14 residues. In nucleotides, the CDR3 is TGTGCCAGCAGCGCGCGTGGAGGGGGTGCTGCGTTATACTTC. As protein: CASSARGGGAALYF.

V usage is TRBV6-1 and J usage is TRBJ2-5; possibly TRBD1 for D (6 bases). With the DNA end fitting TRBJ2-7 better, the J assignment may be wrong. The CDR3 spans 13 residues. Germline CDR1 is MNHNS and CDR2 is SASEGT. The CDR3 here is CASSDRLAYEQYF. The CDR3 bases are TGTGCCAGCAGCGACAGGCTGGCCTACGAGCAGTACTTC.

The chain joins TRBV6-6 to TRBJ2-1; TRBD2 matches 10 bases. After removal of 0 bases from V and 9 bases from J, the junction contained 14 bases not matched to a gene. This CDR3 is built from 18 residues. Germline CDR1 reads MNHNY; CDR2 reads SVGAGI (reference sequence). DNA for the CDR3: TGTGCCAGCAGTTACTCGGTTCTGGCTAGCGGGAGAGTTCGTGAGCAGTTCTTC. It is translated as CASSYSVLASGRVREQFF.

The chain combines TRBV7-2 with TRBJ2-1; 9 bases fit TRBD1. The V segment lost 0 bases and the J segment 8 bases; nucleotides outside the gene matches: 8. CDR3 length: 16 residues. Germline CDR1 and CDR2: SGHTA and FQGNSA. CDR3 protein: CASSLAGTGKLDEQFF. The CDR3 DNA is TGTGCCAGCAGCTTAGCCGGGACAGGGAAATTGGATGAGCAGTTCTTC.